These 30 T cell receptor beta chains were all obtained from the same sample, sequenced in a study of human T cells and chemical hapten exposure. Time point specified: patch test 1, 2 weeks after DPC sensitization. Treatment reported: therapeutic diphenylcyclopropenone sensitization with weekly scalp DPC. Via MiXCR, TCRdb re-called the RACE reads, giving one row per CDR3 protein. The sample holds some 400,000 distinct CDR3 sequences, more than 4.5% seen once. The specimen was whole blood, collected in connection with sensitization to the hapten diphenylcyclopropenone (DPC). The receptors shown here come from a woman between 50 and 59 years old with alopecia areata. Some clones in this sample may be carry-over from other donors' samples.

This clonotype was detected a few times. V gene TRBV27 combines with J gene TRBJ1-3; D is unclear. Germline V gives CDR1 MNHEY, CDR2 SMNVEV (reference sequence). Trimming cost V 6 bases and J 4 bases, with 10 bases left between them. This CDR3 has 13 residues. The CDR3 nucleotides are TGTGCCAGCAGCGTAGGAGCGGGAAACACCATATATTTT. This translates into CASSVGAGNTIYF.

In its sample, this clonotype was seen a few times. The V and J genes are TRBV29-1 and TRBJ2-3, with D possibly being TRBD1 or TRBD2 (6 bases each). This CDR3 has 12 residues. Germline V gene lookup returns CDR1 SQVTM and CDR2 ANQGSEA. This CDR3 is CTARGGTDTQYF. The CDR3 DNA reads as TGCACCGCGAGGGGGGGCACAGATACGCAGTATTTT.

About this clonotype itself: A much larger clone differs by one base, so this may be a read error. This chain uses TRBV7-9 with TRBJ2-1, with 8 bases matching TRBD1. Germline CDR1 is SEHNR and CDR2 is FQNEAQ (reference sequence). This CDR3 is 15 amino acids long. The chain's CDR3 is CASSKDRGRTAEQSF. Here the CDR3 DNA reads TGTGCCAGCAGCAAAGACAGGGGAAGGACAGCTGAGCAGTCCTTC. Combining the CDR3 with reference TRBV7-9 and TRBJ2-1 gives the whole variable domain DTGVSQNPRHKITKRGQNVTFRCDPISEHNRLYWYRQTLGQGPEFLTYFQNEAQLEKSRLLSDRFSAERPKGSFSTLEIQRTEQGDSAMYLCASSKDRGRTAEQSFGPGTRLTVL.

As for this clonotype: With a much larger clone just one base away, this may be a read error. CDR3 nucleotide sequence: TGTGCCAGCAGCCCCGGGTCAGGGGGCCCTGAAGCTTTCTTT. Its protein is CASSPGSGGPEAFF. This chain links TRBV11-2 with TRBJ1-1, with 8 bases identical to TRBD1. V trimming: 5 bases; J trimming: 6 bases; junction bases outside the gene matches: 8. Germline V gene data show CDR1 as SGHAT and CDR2 as FQNNGV. This CDR3 spans 14 amino acids. Combining the CDR3 with reference TRBV11-2 and TRBJ1-1 gives the whole variable domain EAGVAQSPRYKIIEKRQSVAFWCNPISGHATLYWYQQILGQGPKLLIQFQNNGVVDDSQLPKDRFSAERLKGVDSTLKIQPAKLEDSAVYLCASSPGSGGPEAFFGQGTRLTVV.

This chain uses TRBV3-1 with TRBJ1-4; D is possibly TRBD1 (5 bases). V lost 1 base and J 3 bases, leaving 15 bases between the germline ends. The CDR3 is made up of 17 amino acids. Per germline, CDR1 LGHDT and CDR2 YNNKEL (reference sequence). CDR3 protein: CASSQGRPGRPNEKLFF. The CDR3 region has the DNA TGTGCCAGCAGCCAAGGCCGACCGGGACGGCCTAATGAAAAACTGTTTTTT.

This clonotype was picked up many times. The rearrangement links TRBV13 to TRBJ1-2; 7 bases are shared with TRBD1. Germline V CDR1 and CDR2: PRHDT, FYEKMQ (reference sequence). Trimming cost V 5 bases and J 2 bases; bases outside gene matches: 8. CDR3 size: 15 residues. The CDR3 DNA reads as TGTGCCAGCAGCATCGGGACAGCTTCCAACTATGGCTACACCTTC. Its translation: CASSIGTASNYGYTF.

This clonotype has at least ten counts. The rearrangement uses TRBV29-1 and TRBJ1-1; D possibly corresponds to TRBD1 (6 bases). Trimming cost V 3 bases and J 1 base, with 12 bases left between them. In germline, CDR1 is SQVTM, CDR2 ANQGSEA. The CDR3 runs to 14 residues. The CDR3: CSVDRQEGNTEAFF. As DNA, the CDR3 is TGCAGCGTTGACAGACAGGAGGGGAACACTGAAGCTTTCTTT.

This clonotype was counted ten times or more. V is TRBV12-3 or TRBV12-4 and J is TRBJ2-2; no clear D. This CDR3 contains 13 residues. V was trimmed by 1 base and J by 7 bases, leaving 7 bases between them. This CDR3 reads CASSLGADGELFF. The CDR3 bases are TGTGCCAGCAGTTTAGGGGCGGACGGGGAGCTGTTTTTT.

The chain recombines TRBV30 with TRBJ2-7; the D is unclear. Germline V gives CDR1 GTSNPN, CDR2 SVGIG (reference sequence). CDR3 length: 12 amino acids. Between the trimmed V and J ends, which lost 4 bases and 2 bases, there was a span of 9 bases. The CDR3: CAWKTGPYEQYF. Written as DNA, the CDR3 is TGTGCCTGGAAAACCGGGCCCTACGAGCAGTACTTC.

This clonotype has only a few counts. The J gene is TRBJ2-3, the V gene TRBV20-1; 9 bases agree with TRBD2. V shed 2 bases, J shed 1 base, and the junction held 4 bases outside the gene matches. The V gene's germline CDR1 is DFQATT and CDR2 SNEGSKA (reference sequence). This CDR3 spans 15 amino acids. CDR3 amino acids: CSARRASGGTDTQYF. The CDR3 DNA sequence: TGCAGTGCTAGACGGGCTAGCGGGGGCACAGATACGCAGTATTTT.

This clonotype has a count of ten or more. V gene TRBV27 combines with J gene TRBJ2-1; 8 bases are a match to TRBD2. After removal of 7 bases from V and 7 bases from J, the junction contained 15 bases not matched to a gene. This CDR3 has 16 amino acids. Germline CDR1 MNHEY, CDR2 SMNVEV (reference sequence). CDR3 coding DNA: TGTGCCAGCACCTGGGGTAGCGGGACGACCCTAAATGAGCAGTTCTTC. It specifies CASTWGSGTTLNEQFF.

This clonotype was detected a few times. V and J are TRBV5-1 and TRBJ2-5; D gene unclear. The V gene's germline CDR1 is SGHRS and CDR2 YFSETQ. Trimming took off 1 base at V and 5 bases at J, with 12 bases between the two ends. The CDR3 covers 14 residues. CDR3 DNA sequence: TGCGCCAGCAGCTTGAGTTCAAGCACGGAGACCCAGTACTTC. Protein product: CASSLSSSTETQYF.

This clonotype has at least ten counts. A junction boundary mismatches the germline segment, possibly from a read error. The CDR3 coding sequence is TGTGCCAGCTCCCCACAGGGGTACACTGAAGCTTTCTTT. Translating gives CASSPQGYTEAFF. This chain uses TRBV18 with TRBJ1-1, with 7 bases matching TRBD1. Germline V gene lookup returns CDR1 KGHSH and CDR2 LQKENI. This CDR3 spans 13 amino acids.

The sample holds many counts of this clonotype. The CDR3 nucleotides read TGTGCCAGCAGTGACGTGCCAGGGTCCTACAATGAGCAGTTCTTC. Encoded protein: CASSDVPGSYNEQFF. The J gene is TRBJ2-1, the V gene TRBV6-4, with a weak D call TRBD1 (5 bases). The CDR3 sequence is 15 residues long. V was cut by 2 bases and J by 1 base, with 9 bases left in between. Per germline, CDR1 MRHNA and CDR2 SNTAGT.

This clonotype was detected ten times or more. This chain joins TRBV7-9 and TRBJ1-4; 9 positions match TRBD1. Per the germline V gene, CDR1 is SEHNR and CDR2 is FQNEAQ (reference sequence). The length of the CDR3 is 16 residues. J was trimmed by 8 bases and V by 4 bases; bases with no gene match: 11. CDR3 loop: CASSSNRDRDIEKLFF. DNA of the CDR3: TGTGCCAGCAGCTCCAACCGGGACAGGGACATCGAAAAACTGTTTTTT.

At least ten counts were recorded for this clonotype. The rearrangement joins TRBV9 to TRBJ2-3; D gene ambiguous. Trimming took off 0 bases at V and 5 bases at J, with 7 bases between the two ends. Germline CDR1 SGDLS, CDR2 YYNGEE. The CDR3 length is 13 residues. CDR3 coding DNA: TGTGCCAGCAGCGTAGGACAAGGAGATACGCAGTATTTT. Translation: CASSVGQGDTQYF.

In its sample, this clonotype was seen a few times. This rearrangement joins TRBV5-1 to TRBJ2-2; tentative D call: TRBD2 (6 bases). The CDR3 covers 17 residues. V lost 3 bases and J lost 0, with 15 bases in between. Germline loops: CDR1 SGHRS, CDR2 YFSETQ. Here the CDR3 reads CASSSPSGPSNTGELFF. The CDR3 DNA follows: TGCGCCAGCAGCTCACCGAGCGGGCCCTCGAACACCGGGGAGCTGTTTTTT.

This clonotype was observed many times. The CDR3 protein is CASRQQETQYF. Written as DNA, the CDR3 is TGTGCCAGCAGACAACAAGAGACCCAGTACTTC. The V and J genes are TRBV27 and TRBJ2-5, with D hard to call. The germline V gene encodes CDR1 MNHEY and CDR2 SMNVEV (reference sequence). The V end was cut by 6 bases, the J end by 2 bases, with 4 bases between. This CDR3 is 11 amino acids long.

This clonotype was seen ten or more times. The rearrangement links TRBV29-1 to TRBJ2-1; D is uncertain. Germline V CDR1 and CDR2: SQVTM, ANQGSEA. Trimming took off 5 bases at V and 0 bases at J, with 8 bases between the two ends. This CDR3 comprises 13 residues. CDR3 loop: CSVPGRSYNEQFF. In DNA, the CDR3 is TGCAGCGTTCCTGGCCGCTCCTACAATGAGCAGTTCTTC.

As for this clonotype: With a much larger clone just one base away, this may be a read error. J is TRBJ1-4 and V is TRBV12-3 or TRBV12-4; tentatively, D is TRBD1 (6 bases). The CDR3 consists of 14 residues. CDR3 residues: CASSSGHANGKLFF. CDR3 DNA sequence: TGTGCCAGCAGTTCGGGACACGCTAATGGAAAACTGTTTTTT.

This clonotype was counted at least ten times. The CDR3 nucleotides are TGTGCCAGCAGCCCTCCCCTCCCCGAGGCAGATACGCAGTATTTT. It yields the protein CASSPPLPEADTQYF. This chain joins TRBV3-1 and TRBJ2-3, with D uncertain. The germline CDR1 and CDR2 sequences are LGHDT and YNNKEL (reference sequence). Trimming removed 4 bases from V and 4 bases from J, with 15 bases in between. The CDR3 runs 15 residues.

The V call is TRBV27, the J call TRBJ1-4, with D tentatively TRBD1 (6 bases). The CDR3 has 15 amino acids. V dropped 2 bases and J dropped 8 bases, with 15 bases sitting between them. Germline CDR1 and CDR2: MNHEY and SMNVEV (reference sequence). The CDR3 bases are TGTGCCAGCAGTTTAACTACAGGGCTTGGGGAAAAACTGTTTTTT. Its protein is CASSLTTGLGEKLFF.

The CDR3 DNA reads as TGTGCCAGCATTAGGACAGGGATGGGGGAGCAGTACTTC. It encodes CASIRTGMGEQYF. The V call is TRBV6-1, the J call TRBJ2-7; 8 nucleotides align to TRBD1. This CDR3 region has 13 residues. V shed 7 bases and J 7 bases; nucleotides not matched to a gene: 9. Germline assignment: CDR1 MNHNS and CDR2 SASEGT.

Only a few counts were recorded for this clonotype. The chain couples TRBV29-1 to TRBJ1-5; no firm D call. V dropped 4 bases and J dropped 6 bases, with 13 bases sitting between them. CDR1 SQVTM and CDR2 ANQGSEA come from the germline V gene. The CDR3 consists of 13 residues. This CDR3 reads CSVGEQSAQPQHF. The CDR3 nucleotides read TGCAGCGTTGGGGAACAGTCGGCTCAGCCCCAGCATTTT.

In its sample, this clonotype was seen many times. This chain links TRBV12-3 or TRBV12-4 with TRBJ2-4; D is perhaps TRBD1 (5 bases). V shed 1 base and J shed 5 bases, with 12 bases lying between them. This CDR3 is 15 amino acids long. CDR3 bases: TGTGCCAGCAGTTTAGGGGCAGGGATACAAAACATTCAGTACTTC. The encoded protein is CASSLGAGIQNIQYF.

V gene TRBV29-1 combines with J gene TRBJ1-2; 7 bases match TRBD1. The CDR3 consists of 12 residues. Unmatched junction bases numbered 3, after V lost 6 bases and J lost 2 bases. Germline lookup yields CDR1 SQVTM and CDR2 ANQGSEA. CDR3 DNA: TGCAGCGTGGACAGGAGGAACTATGGCTACACCTTC. Its protein is CSVDRRNYGYTF.

This clonotype was seen repeatedly, ten times or more. This rearrangement joins TRBV30 to TRBJ1-1; tentatively, D is TRBD1 (6 bases). Per the germline V gene, CDR1 is GTSNPN and CDR2 is SVGIG (reference sequence). V was cut by 2 bases and J by 1 base, with 8 bases left in between. CDR3 length: 13 amino acids. The CDR3 DNA reads as TGTGCCTGGAGTACGGGACAGAACACTGAAGCTTTCTTT. This sequence encodes CAWSTGQNTEAFF.

This clonotype was seen repeatedly, ten times or more. The chain is built from TRBV7-8 and TRBJ2-5, with TRBD1 matching over 7 bases. This CDR3 has 13 amino acids. The ends lost 5 bases at V and 3 bases at J; junction bases unmatched: 3. Germline V CDR1 and CDR2: SGHVS, FQNEAQ. The CDR3 loop is CASSRGLKETQYF. CDR3 sequence (DNA): TGTGCCAGCAGCAGGGGGCTGAAAGAGACCCAGTACTTC.

The chain couples TRBV18 to TRBJ1-5; D unclear. Looked up from germline, CDR1 is KGHSH and CDR2 is LQKENI. This CDR3 has 13 residues. V was pared by 6 bases and J by 2 bases, with 8 bases between. CDR3 sequence: CASSPNGNQPQHF. The CDR3 region has the DNA TGTGCCAGCTCCCCTAACGGCAATCAGCCCCAGCATTTT.

This clonotype was detected ten times or more. The V gene is TRBV12-3 or TRBV12-4, the J gene TRBJ1-6; a possible D gene is TRBD1 (6 bases). The CDR3 contains 16 residues. Trimming took 6 bases from V and 4 from J, leaving 16 bases between them. CDR3 sequence (DNA): TGTGCCAGCAGCCCCGGGACACGCCAATATAATTCACCCCTCCACTTT. Translation gives CASSPGTRQYNSPLHF.